Following are 8 T cell receptor beta chains from one sample sequenced in a study of blood T cell repertoires in COVID-19 (dated by TCRdb to the early 2020s). Libraries were constructed by the immunoSEQ multiplex PCR assay. Imported from immuneACCESS, the table was reduced by TCRdb to in-frame sequences with V and J called. These copies leave out some clones; in studies compared against another copy, an unresolved V gene accounts for under half, and the cause of the remainder is not known. Within this sample are 25,000 to 35,000 clones, with about 78% of them counted one time only. The ten largest clones capture approximately 36% of the sample. Sequencing input: peripheral blood. Every receptor here comes from a man at least 80 years old with acute or convalescent COVID-19.

This chain joins TRBV9 and TRBJ2-7; weak D call: TRBD1 (5 bases). CDR3 length: 15 residues. Germline CDR1 and CDR2: SGDLS and YYNGEE. Trimming removed 0 bases from V and 2 bases from J, with 12 bases in between. CDR3 sequence: CASSVEPGPTYEQYF. The CDR3 DNA is TGTGCCAGCAGCGTAGAGCCAGGGCCCACCTACGAGCAGTACTTC.

The chain couples TRBV5-5 to TRBJ2-2; the D is unclear. Germline-derived CDR1 and CDR2 are SGHKS and YYEKEE (reference sequence). This CDR3 region has 15 residues. Trimming removed 6 bases from V and 3 bases from J, with 15 bases in between. The CDR3 loop reads CASTETNKDTGELFF. The CDR3 DNA follows: TGTGCCAGCACCGAGACAAACAAGGACACCGGGGAGCTGTTTTTT.

The chain recombines TRBV12-5 with TRBJ2-7, with 7 bases that match TRBD2. The CDR3 contains 12 residues. V was clipped by 7 bases and J by 2 bases; unmatched bases: 2. Germline assignment: CDR1 LGHNT and CDR2 FRNRAP. The CDR3 region has the DNA TGTGCTAGTGCGGGAGGTCCCTACGAGCAGTACTTC. Amino acid sequence: CASAGGPYEQYF.

This chain connects TRBV5-4 to TRBJ1-2; D perhaps matches TRBD1 (5 bases). This CDR3 is built from 14 residues. V was trimmed by 0 bases and J by 2 bases, leaving 8 bases between them. From germline, CDR1 is SGHNT and CDR2 YYREEE (reference sequence). CDR3 in amino acids: CASSLGQLNYGYTF. The CDR3, as DNA: TGTGCCAGCAGCTTGGGACAGCTCAACTATGGCTACACCTTC.

This rearrangement joins TRBV19 to TRBJ2-7; D remains ambiguous. The CDR3 is 11 amino acids. In germline, CDR1 is LNHDA, CDR2 SQIVND (reference sequence). V gave up 1 base and J gave up 10 bases, with 8 bases separating them. CDR3 region: CASSIGATQYF. The CDR3 DNA is TGTGCCAGTAGTATAGGAGCTACTCAGTACTTC.

V gene TRBV10-2 combines with J gene TRBJ1-2; 8 bases line up with TRBD1. CDR3 length equals 14 residues. Unmatched junction bases numbered 6, after V lost 5 bases and J lost 4 bases. CDR1 and CDR2 from the germline V gene are WSHSY and SAAADI. The DNA of the CDR3 is TGCGCCAGCAGTACAGGGGGTCCCTCCTATGGCTACACCTTC. Translated: CASSTGGPSYGYTF.

The chain is built from TRBV5-4 and TRBJ2-2; no clear D gene. With 0 bases removed from V and 0 bases from J, the gap between germline ends came to 9 bases. CDR3 size: 16 residues. The germline V gene encodes CDR1 SGHNT and CDR2 YYREEE (reference sequence). The CDR3 spells CASSLGRFANTGELFF. DNA of the CDR3: TGTGCCAGCAGCTTGGGTCGGTTCGCGAACACCGGGGAGCTGTTTTTT.

This sequence joins TRBV2 and TRBJ2-7; 8 bases match TRBD1. The germline V gene has CDR1 SNHLY and CDR2 FYNNEI. The CDR3 is made up of 16 amino acids. Trimming took 5 bases from V and 2 from J; bases not matched to a gene: 11. The CDR3 DNA is TGTGCCAGCAGTCTGTCCGGGCAGGGGGCAACCTACGAGCAGTACTTC. The encoded protein is CASSLSGQGATYEQYF.